This record concerns one T cell receptor beta chain sequence. The antigen is undetermined. Profiling relied on immunoSEQ multiplex PCR, and the TCRdb table lists in-frame clones only, not all of them. The table shows approximately 280,000 clones, with approximately 88% occurring only once. This CDR3 has 14 amino acids. Trimming removed 5 bases from V and 0 bases from J; junction bases left unmatched: 3. Per germline, CDR1 WSHSY and CDR2 SAAADI. This specimen belongs to a study of cytomegalovirus exposure and HLA in healthy donors. Study-wide context: A later analysis reported the 95 to 150 validation repertoires used the same platform as the roughly 700 first-cohort repertoires. Findings of the study overall: Subsequent analysis of the 120 or so validation repertoires found a tendency for first-cohort TCR clusters to co-occur. High sensitivity and specificity were reportedly achieved when the classifier diagnosed cytomegalovirus status.

Sequenced material: PBMCs. The sequence was collected from a woman aged 18-29 years in good health and CMV-seronegative. This chain uses TRBV10-2 with TRBJ2-7; 8 bases align to TRBD2. The CDR3 DNA sequence: TGCGCCAGCAGTACCGGGACTAGCTCCTACGAGCAGTACTTC. It is translated as CASSTGTSSYEQYF.